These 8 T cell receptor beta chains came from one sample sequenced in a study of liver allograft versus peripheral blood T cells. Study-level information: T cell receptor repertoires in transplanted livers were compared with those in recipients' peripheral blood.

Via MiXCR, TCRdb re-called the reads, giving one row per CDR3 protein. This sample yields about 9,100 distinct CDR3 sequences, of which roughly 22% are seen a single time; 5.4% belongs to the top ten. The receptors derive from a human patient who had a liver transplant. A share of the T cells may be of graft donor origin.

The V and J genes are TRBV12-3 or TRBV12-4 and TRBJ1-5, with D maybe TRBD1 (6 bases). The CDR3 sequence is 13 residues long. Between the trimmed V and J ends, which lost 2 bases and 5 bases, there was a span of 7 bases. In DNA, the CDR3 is TGTGCCAGCAGTTTAAACAGGGATCAGCCCCAGCATTTT. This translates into CASSLNRDQPQHF.

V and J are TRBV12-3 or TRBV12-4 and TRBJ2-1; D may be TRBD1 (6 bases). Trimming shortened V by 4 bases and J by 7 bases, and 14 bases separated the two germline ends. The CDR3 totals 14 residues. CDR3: CASSSLSQGNEQFF. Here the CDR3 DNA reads TGTGCCAGCAGTTCCCTCTCTCAGGGGAATGAGCAGTTCTTC.

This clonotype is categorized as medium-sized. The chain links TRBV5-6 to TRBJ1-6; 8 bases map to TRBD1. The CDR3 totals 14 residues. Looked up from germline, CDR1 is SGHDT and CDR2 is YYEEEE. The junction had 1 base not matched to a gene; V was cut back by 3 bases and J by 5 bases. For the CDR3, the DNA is TGTGCCAGCAGCTCGACAGGGGATAATTCACCCCTCCACTTT. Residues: CASSSTGDNSPLHF.

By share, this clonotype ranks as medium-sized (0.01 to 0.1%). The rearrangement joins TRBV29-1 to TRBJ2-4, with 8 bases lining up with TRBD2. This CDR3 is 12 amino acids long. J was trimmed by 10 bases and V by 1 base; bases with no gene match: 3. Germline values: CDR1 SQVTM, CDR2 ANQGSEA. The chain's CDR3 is CSVEGTGGIQYF. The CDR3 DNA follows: TGCAGCGTTGAAGGGACGGGAGGGATTCAGTACTTC.

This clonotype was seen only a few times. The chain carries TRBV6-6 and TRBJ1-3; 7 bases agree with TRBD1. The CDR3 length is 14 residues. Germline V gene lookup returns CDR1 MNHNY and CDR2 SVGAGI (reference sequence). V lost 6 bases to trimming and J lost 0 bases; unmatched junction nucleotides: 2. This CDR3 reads CASSRQGSGNTIYF. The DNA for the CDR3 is TGTGCCAGCAGCCGACAGGGCTCTGGAAACACCATATATTTT.

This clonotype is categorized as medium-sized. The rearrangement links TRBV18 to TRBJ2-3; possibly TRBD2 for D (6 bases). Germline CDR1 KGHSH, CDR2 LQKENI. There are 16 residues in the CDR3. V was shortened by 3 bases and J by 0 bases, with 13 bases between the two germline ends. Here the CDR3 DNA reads TGTGCCAGCTCACCTAGTAGCGGCTCTAGCACAGATACGCAGTATTTT. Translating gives CASSPSSGSSTDTQYF.

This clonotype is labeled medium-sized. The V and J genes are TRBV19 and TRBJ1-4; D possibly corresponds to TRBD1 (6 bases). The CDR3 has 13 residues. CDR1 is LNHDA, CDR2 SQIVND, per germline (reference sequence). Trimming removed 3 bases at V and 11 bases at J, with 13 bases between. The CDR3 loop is CASSILRTDKLFF. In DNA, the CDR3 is TGTGCCAGTAGTATCCTCCGGACAGACAAACTGTTTTTT.

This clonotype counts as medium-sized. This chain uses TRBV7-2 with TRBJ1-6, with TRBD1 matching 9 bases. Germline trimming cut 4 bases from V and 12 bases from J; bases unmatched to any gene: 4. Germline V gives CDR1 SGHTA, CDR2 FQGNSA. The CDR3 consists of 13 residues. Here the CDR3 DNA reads TGTGCCAGCAGCTCCCTGGGACAGGGACCCCTCCACTTT. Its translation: CASSSLGQGPLHF.